A single sample is the source of the 8 T cell receptor beta chains below, sequenced in a study of somatic mutations in cytotoxic T cells in rheumatoid arthritis. Measured with immunoSEQ multiplex PCR; TCRdb has only the in-frame clones, and not every one. The sample lists fewer than 40,000 clones, 75% to 85% occurring once. The source material was CD8+ T cells sorted from blood. Receptors were obtained from an adult with rheumatoid arthritis.

This clone is classed as medium-sized (0.01 to 0.1%). The gene calls are TRBV9 and TRBJ2-7; TRBD2 matches at 7 bases. The CDR3 extends over 16 amino acids. The germline CDR1 and CDR2 sequences are SGDLS and YYNGEE. Germline trimming cut 0 bases from V and 2 bases from J; bases unmatched to any gene: 8. CDR3 sequence reads: CASSVGPKLAPYEQYF. Written as DNA, the CDR3 is TGTGCCAGCAGCGTAGGCCCCAAACTAGCGCCCTACGAGCAGTACTTC. Full variable domain (outside the CDR3, taken from reference TRBV9 and TRBJ2-7): DSGVTQTPKHLITATGQRVTLRCSPRSGDLSVYWYQQSLDQGLQFLIQYYNGEERAKGNILERFSAQQFPDLHSELNLSSLELGDSALYFCASSVGPKLAPYEQYFGPGTRLTVT.

This clone was detected once. CDR3 nucleotides: TGTGCCAGCAACCTAGCGGGGTTCGATGAGCAGTTCTTC. Residues: CASNLAGFDEQFF. The V call is TRBV9, the J call TRBJ2-1; 9 bases map to TRBD2. Germline assignment: CDR1 SGDLS and CDR2 YYNGEE. V lost 6 bases, J lost 8 bases, and 6 bases stayed unmatched. This CDR3 has 13 amino acids.

The chain has TRBV5-5 and TRBJ2-7; maybe TRBD1 (6 bases). The germline gives CDR1 SGHKS, CDR2 YYEKEE (reference sequence). The CDR3 has 13 amino acids. The V and J ends lost 7 bases and 4 bases respectively, with 15 bases between them. CDR3 in amino acids: CASGYRDGYEQYF. The CDR3 nucleotides read TGTGCCAGCGGCTACAGGGACGGGTACGAGCAGTACTTC.

V usage is TRBV19 and J usage is TRBJ1-1; unclear D gene. V gave up 1 base and J gave up 3 bases, with 6 bases separating them. There are 13 residues in the CDR3. CDR1 is LNHDA, CDR2 SQIVND, per germline (reference sequence). CDR3 DNA: TGTGCCAGTAGTATAGGAACGTACACTGAAGCTTTCTTT. Amino acids: CASSIGTYTEAFF.

This chain links TRBV30 with TRBJ2-1; D unresolved. V was shortened by 5 bases and J by 3 bases, with 11 bases between the two germline ends. This CDR3 comprises 13 residues. CDR1 GTSNPN and CDR2 SVGIG come from the germline V gene (reference sequence). The CDR3 protein is CAWGVLLYNEQFF. Here the CDR3 DNA reads TGTGCCTGGGGGGTACTTCTCTACAATGAGCAGTTCTTC.

The gene calls are TRBV6-4 and TRBJ2-3; TRBD2 agrees at 16 bases. Per germline, CDR1 MRHNA and CDR2 SNTAGT. This CDR3 region has 16 residues. V dropped 6 bases and J dropped 4; count of bases not matched to a gene: 4. The CDR3 is CASSTGTSGGADTQYF. The CDR3 coding sequence is TGTGCCAGCAGCACCGGGACTAGCGGGGGGGCAGATACGCAGTATTTT.

The gene calls are TRBV2 and TRBJ2-1, with D perhaps given as TRBD1 or TRBD2 (5 bases each). The CDR3 runs 14 residues. Trimming left V 10 bases short and J 8 bases short, with 21 bases between. Per the germline V gene, CDR1 is SNHLY and CDR2 is FYNNEI. The CDR3 bases are TGTGCCACAGCCCGGGACCCGACGGGCGATGAGCAGTTCTTC. It encodes CATARDPTGDEQFF.

The chain carries TRBV4-1 and TRBJ2-2, with D perhaps matching TRBD2 (6 bases). The CDR3 totals 15 residues. Looked up from germline, CDR1 is MGHRA and CDR2 is YSYEKL. V shed 5 bases and J shed 4 bases, with 14 bases lying between them. CDR3 region: CASSTHWGVTGELFF. For the CDR3, the DNA is TGCGCCAGCAGCACGCACTGGGGGGTCACCGGGGAGCTGTTTTTT.